This T cell receptor (beta chain) was observed in a study of cytomegalovirus exposure and HLA in healthy donors. Nominally healthy donors were sampled, though unrecorded immune exposures were likely. The ends were cut back, 5 bases at V and 0 bases at J, with 14 bases in the middle. In germline, CDR1 is SGHVS, CDR2 FQNEAQ. CDR3 size: 16 residues. The PCR employed 60 Vbeta primers together with 13 Jbeta primers. Sequenced by immunoSEQ multiplex PCR; TCRdb stores in-frame clones only, minus some. The sample shows under 250,000 clones, around 86% of them seen only once. In the case of this clone: The antigen is not known.

Study-wide points: Sequencing likely caused a cluster of highly shared sequence variants.

The sample taken for sequencing was PBMCs. The sequence was collected from a woman in her forties or fifties in good health and CMV-seropositive. The V and J genes are TRBV7-8 and TRBJ1-3, with D hard to call. The CDR3 loop is CASSQTRADSGNTIYF. As DNA, the CDR3 is TGTGCCAGCAGCCAAACGCGGGCAGACTCTGGAAACACCATATATTTT.